The 29 T cell receptor beta chains below all came from one sample that was sequenced in a study of CD8+ T cells in alopecia areata. Extracted from the samples, RNA was reverse transcribed into cDNA to serve as the sequencing template. Repertoires were generated with immunoSEQ multiplex PCR, while TCRdb's copy carries only in-frame clones and drops some. This table has approximately 140,000 clones, around 87% appearing once. The starting material was CD8+ T cells sorted from blood, obtained at week 0. The receptors were gathered from a human donor with alopecia areata.

The chain uses TRBV29-1 and TRBJ2-1, with D uncertain. Germline V CDR1 and CDR2: SQVTM, ANQGSEA. The CDR3 length is 12 residues. Trimming took off 0 bases at V and 3 bases at J, with 3 bases between the two ends. CDR3 DNA: TGCAGCGTTGAAGAGGTCTACAATGAGCAGTTCTTC. It translates to CSVEEVYNEQFF.

The V gene is TRBV5-1, the J gene TRBJ2-7, with TRBD1 identical over 7 bases. The V gene's germline CDR1 is SGHRS and CDR2 YFSETQ. With V trimmed by 0 bases and J by 0 bases, 3 bases remained unmatched. The CDR3 is made up of 15 amino acids. In nucleotides, the CDR3 is TGCGCCAGCAGCTTGGGCACAGGGGTCTCCTACGAGCAGTACTTC. This gives the protein CASSLGTGVSYEQYF.

J is TRBJ2-7 and V is TRBV7-9, with 11 bases lining up with TRBD2. V was pared by 5 bases and J by 0 bases, with 6 bases of the junction left unmatched. The CDR3 consists of 16 residues. The germline V gene has CDR1 SEHNR and CDR2 FQNEAQ (reference sequence). CDR3 bases: TGTGCCAGCAGCGGGACTAGCGGAGCGAGCTCCTACGAGCAGTACTTC. Translation gives CASSGTSGASSYEQYF.

The count of this clone is one. The genes are TRBV7-3 and TRBJ2-7, with D unresolved. The V gene's germline CDR1 is SGHTA and CDR2 FQGTGA. V lost 3 bases to trimming and J lost 3 bases, with 9 bases between them. This CDR3 has 13 residues. The CDR3 DNA reads as TGTGCCAGCAGCTTTTCGTCGGACTACGAGCAGTACTTC. It yields the protein CASSFSSDYEQYF.

The rearrangement joins TRBV7-8 to TRBJ2-1; D unclear. From germline, CDR1 is SGHVS and CDR2 FQNEAQ. This CDR3 comprises 12 residues. V was shortened by 5 bases and J by 8 bases, with 10 bases between the two germline ends. This CDR3 reads CASSLDQDEQFF. The CDR3 region has the DNA TGTGCCAGCAGCCTGGACCAGGATGAGCAGTTCTTC.

V gene TRBV6-5 combines with J gene TRBJ2-3; 8 bases match TRBD1. The CDR3 extends over 15 amino acids. The ends lost 7 bases at V and 4 bases at J; junction bases unmatched: 10. CDR1 and CDR2 from the germline V gene are MNHEY and SVGAGI. In DNA, the CDR3 is TGTGCCAGCATCGAGACAGGGGTCCCGCCAGATACGCAGTATTTT. It codes for CASIETGVPPDTQYF.

The J gene is TRBJ1-2, the V gene TRBV6-6, with 9 bases matching TRBD1. The CDR3 is made up of 14 amino acids. Germline CDR1 reads MNHNY; CDR2 reads SVGAGI (reference sequence). After removal of 5 bases from V and 5 bases from J, the junction contained 6 bases not matched to a gene. The CDR3 sequence: CASSNPGQGYGYTF. The CDR3 DNA reads as TGTGCCAGCAGTAACCCGGGACAGGGTTATGGCTACACCTTC.

The rearrangement uses TRBV27 and TRBJ1-1; D is perhaps TRBD1 (6 bases). CDR1 and CDR2 (germline): MNHEY, SMNVEV (reference sequence). Deletions cut 7 bases from V and 4 bases from J, with 16 bases between. This CDR3 spans 14 amino acids. The CDR3 bases are TGTGCCAGCAAAAGCCCCAGGGGTCCCACTGAAGCTTTCTTT. This translates into CASKSPRGPTEAFF.

This clone was found once. In nucleotides, the CDR3 is TGCAGCGTTGAAGACCCGGGACGGAGCACAGATACGCAGTATTTT. The encoded protein is CSVEDPGRSTDTQYF. This chain links TRBV29-1 with TRBJ2-3; D is possibly TRBD1 or TRBD2 (5 bases each). Trimming cost V 0 bases and J 0 bases, with 10 bases left between them. The CDR3 runs 15 residues. Germline CDR1 reads SQVTM; CDR2 reads ANQGSEA.

The chain employs TRBV25-1 and TRBJ2-7, with D possibly TRBD1 on 6 matching bases. The CDR3 length is 14 residues. With 1 base removed from V and 0 bases from J, the gap between germline ends came to 7 bases. CDR1 and CDR2 from the germline V gene are MGHDK and SYGVNS. The CDR3: CASSELDSSYEQYF. In DNA form, the CDR3 reads TGTGCCAGCAGTGAATTGGACAGCTCCTACGAGCAGTACTTC.

This chain links TRBV15 with TRBJ2-1; D is perhaps TRBD2 (5 bases). The CDR3 spans 16 residues. CDR1 and CDR2 from the germline V gene are LNHNV and YYDKDF (reference sequence). Trimming took off 1 base at V and 5 bases at J, with 15 bases between the two ends. CDR3 protein: CATSRGRGLGDNEQFF. The CDR3 DNA follows: TGTGCCACCAGCAGAGGTAGAGGGCTGGGTGACAATGAGCAGTTCTTC.

The V and J genes are TRBV21-1 and TRBJ1-1. TRBV21-1 is deemed a pseudogene. The CDR3 covers 11 residues. CDR3 coding DNA: TGTGCCAACCGGCCGGGACTTGAAGCTTTCTTT. This codes for CANRPGLEAFF.

This clone was recorded once. The chain employs TRBV11-2 and TRBJ1-4; D is possibly TRBD1 (5 bases). The CDR3 sequence is 16 residues long. Germline-derived CDR1 and CDR2 are SGHAT and FQNNGV. V was cut by 3 bases and J by 10 bases, with 21 bases left in between. In DNA form, the CDR3 reads TGTGCCAGCAGCTTTAGGGCTGGGGGGGAACTCGGAAAACTGTTTTTT. Amino acid sequence: CASSFRAGGELGKLFF.

The chain is built from TRBV30 and TRBJ2-5; 7 bases are shared with TRBD1. Germline lookup yields CDR1 GTSNPN and CDR2 SVGIG (reference sequence). CDR3 size: 15 residues. With 4 bases clipped from V and 6 bases from J, the junction kept 14 bases outside the gene matches. CDR3 DNA sequence: TGTGCCTGGAAAACCGGGACAGATTCTTCCAAGACCCAGTACTTC. It is translated as CAWKTGTDSSKTQYF.

V gene TRBV30 combines with J gene TRBJ1-1; D is undetermined. The CDR3 loop spans 14 amino acids. Germline V gives CDR1 GTSNPN, CDR2 SVGIG (reference sequence). Between the trimmed V and J ends, which lost 0 bases and 3 bases, there was a span of 11 bases. The CDR3 sequence is CAWSVLPGYTEAFF. The CDR3 nucleotides are TGTGCCTGGAGTGTGCTCCCAGGTTACACTGAAGCTTTCTTT. The variable domain in full, with the rest retrieved from reference TRBV30 and TRBJ1-1, is SQTIHQWPATLVQPVGSPLSLECTVEGTSNPNLYWYRQAAGRGLQLLFYSVGIGQISSEVPQNLSASRPQDRQFILSSKKLLLSDSGFYLCAWSVLPGYTEAFFGQGTRLTVV.

J is TRBJ1-1 and V is TRBV27; 7 bases map to TRBD1. This CDR3 is 17 amino acids long. The germline gives CDR1 MNHEY, CDR2 SMNVEV (reference sequence). Germline trimming cut 1 base from V and 5 bases from J; bases unmatched to any gene: 13. This chain's CDR3 is CASSLYVGAGGRTEAFF. In DNA form, the CDR3 reads TGTGCCAGCAGTTTATATGTGGGGGCAGGGGGTAGGACTGAAGCTTTCTTT.

In its sample, this clone is medium-sized. The sample holds other DNA sequences that translate to the same CDR3. The gene calls are TRBV6-4 and TRBJ2-6; 11 nucleotides match TRBD1. The length of the CDR3 is 16 residues. The trim removed 4 bases at V and 2 bases at J, leaving 1 base unmatched. The germline CDR1 and CDR2 sequences are MRHNA and SNTAGT. The CDR3, as DNA: TGTGCCAGCAGTGGGACAGGGGGCGCTGGGGCCAACGTCCTGACTTTC. Translated: CASSGTGGAGANVLTF.

This sequence joins TRBV9 and TRBJ2-5; TRBD2 matches at 9 bases. The end of the DNA aligns better with TRBJ2-7, so the J call may be wrong. Germline V gene sequence: CDR1 SGDLS, CDR2 YYNGEE. The CDR3 is 14 amino acids. The CDR3: CASSVFSGSYEQYF. The CDR3 DNA reads as TGTGCCAGCAGCGTTTTTAGCGGGAGCTACGAGCAGTACTTC.

V gene TRBV27 combines with J gene TRBJ1-5; D gene unclear. The CDR3 is made up of 13 amino acids. The V end was cut by 2 bases, the J end by 2 bases, with 4 bases between. Germline V gives CDR1 MNHEY, CDR2 SMNVEV (reference sequence). In DNA, the CDR3 is TGTGCCAGCAGTTTAGTGGGCAATCAGCCCCAGCATTTT. This encodes CASSLVGNQPQHF.

The chain employs TRBV27 and TRBJ1-2; 8 bases fit TRBD1. The length of the CDR3 is 13 residues. The V segment lost 4 bases and the J segment 8 bases; nucleotides outside the gene matches: 6. Germline CDR1 reads MNHEY; CDR2 reads SMNVEV (reference sequence). In nucleotides, the CDR3 is TGTGCCAGCAGTTCCCAGGGGGCTCGGGGCTACACCTTC. Its protein is CASSSQGARGYTF.

The chain combines TRBV5-6 with TRBJ1-2; 9 nucleotides match TRBD1. Trimming at V came to 0 bases and at J to 3 bases, leaving 0 bases not matched to a gene. Germline V gene lookup returns CDR1 SGHDT and CDR2 YYEEEE. This CDR3 has 14 residues. The CDR3 coding sequence is TGTGCCAGCAGCTTGGGGACAGGGGACTATGGCTACACCTTC. Translated: CASSLGTGDYGYTF.

This chain uses TRBV6-5 with TRBJ1-4; D gene unclear. V was clipped by 7 bases and J by 4 bases, with 13 bases between them. From germline, CDR1 is MNHEY and CDR2 SVGAGI. This CDR3 spans 14 amino acids. The CDR3: CASTTRQVNEKLFF. CDR3 sequence (DNA): TGTGCCAGCACCACCAGGCAGGTTAATGAAAAACTGTTTTTT.

This chain connects TRBV27 to TRBJ2-2; 10 bases map to TRBD1. The CDR3 sequence is 15 residues long. CDR1 and CDR2 (germline): MNHEY, SMNVEV (reference sequence). Germline trimming cut 5 bases from V and 3 bases from J; bases unmatched to any gene: 3. CDR3 nucleotide sequence: TGTGCCAGCAGTACCGGGACAGGGGACACCGGGGAGCTGTTTTTT. This gives the protein CASSTGTGDTGELFF.

V usage is TRBV9 and J usage is TRBJ2-3; maybe TRBD2 (5 bases). V gave up 4 bases and J gave up 0 bases, with 15 bases separating them. The CDR3 sequence is 16 residues long. Germline V gives CDR1 SGDLS, CDR2 YYNGEE. The CDR3 DNA reads TGTGCCAGCAGCACGCTCGGAGGCTCTAGCACAGATACGCAGTATTTT. Protein: CASSTLGGSSTDTQYF.

This chain uses TRBV14 with TRBJ2-7, with D tentatively TRBD1 (6 bases). Trimming stripped 1 base from V and 4 bases from J, with 14 bases between. The CDR3 has 15 residues. Germline CDR1 reads SGHDN; CDR2 reads FVKESK. The DNA for the CDR3 is TGTGCCAGCAGCCAAGGTCCGACAGGCTCTTACGAGCAGTACTTC. This translates into CASSQGPTGSYEQYF.

There are a few counts of this clone. CDR3 in amino acids: CASSLESSYEQYF. CDR3 DNA sequence: TGTGCCAGCAGCTTGGAAAGCTCCTACGAGCAGTACTTC. This chain uses TRBV5-5 with TRBJ2-7; D gene unclear. Trimming took 0 bases from V and 0 from J, leaving 4 bases between them. This CDR3 has 13 residues. Germline CDR1 reads SGHKS; CDR2 reads YYEKEE (reference sequence).

This clone was counted only a few times. The chain couples TRBV10-3 to TRBJ2-7; D is unresolved. CDR1 and CDR2 (germline): ENHRY, SYGVKD. Trimming shortened V by 0 bases and J by 4 bases, and 4 bases separated the two germline ends. This CDR3 contains 12 residues. DNA of the CDR3: TGTGCCATCAGTGAGTCGGGTTACGAGCAGTACTTC. It translates to CAISESGYEQYF.

The V gene is TRBV4-1, the J gene TRBJ1-4; D ambiguous. The germline gives CDR1 MGHRA, CDR2 YSYEKL. This CDR3 spans 17 amino acids. V was clipped by 1 base and J by 2 bases, with 14 bases between them. CDR3 loop: CASSQGADGYTNEKLFF. The CDR3 DNA sequence: TGCGCCAGCAGCCAAGGGGCCGACGGCTATACTAATGAAAAACTGTTTTTT.

The genes are TRBV4-1 and TRBJ2-3; 9 bases fit TRBD2. In germline, CDR1 is MGHRA, CDR2 YSYEKL. This CDR3 contains 15 residues. The V gene end was trimmed by 4 bases and the J gene end by 2 bases; junction bases not matched to a gene: 4. CDR3 loop: CASSPRGGVTDTQYF. CDR3 coding DNA: TGCGCCAGCAGCCCCCGCGGGGGGGTCACAGATACGCAGTATTTT.